This T cell receptor (beta chain) was sequenced in a study of long-term antiretroviral therapy in people with HIV. The libraries were made with immunoSEQ v3.0 at survey level. The data were produced by immunoSEQ multiplex PCR, yet TCRdb's version contains in-frame clones alone and is incomplete. The repertoire includes 15,000 to 20,000 clones, around 84% of them detected once, and roughly 8.6% sits in the top ten. Looked up from germline, CDR1 is SGHAT and CDR2 is FQNNGV. The ends lost 5 bases at V and 5 bases at J; junction bases unmatched: 1. The CDR3 has 14 amino acids. The V and J genes are TRBV11-2 and TRBJ1-4, with TRBD1 identical over 11 bases. The specimen comprised unsorted PBMCs, sampled 0.9 years after starting antiretroviral therapy. The source of this sequence is a young man with HIV. CDR3 sequence: CASSRTGGNEKLFF. In nucleotides, the CDR3 is TGTGCCAGCAGCCGGACAGGGGGCAATGAAAAACTGTTTTTT.